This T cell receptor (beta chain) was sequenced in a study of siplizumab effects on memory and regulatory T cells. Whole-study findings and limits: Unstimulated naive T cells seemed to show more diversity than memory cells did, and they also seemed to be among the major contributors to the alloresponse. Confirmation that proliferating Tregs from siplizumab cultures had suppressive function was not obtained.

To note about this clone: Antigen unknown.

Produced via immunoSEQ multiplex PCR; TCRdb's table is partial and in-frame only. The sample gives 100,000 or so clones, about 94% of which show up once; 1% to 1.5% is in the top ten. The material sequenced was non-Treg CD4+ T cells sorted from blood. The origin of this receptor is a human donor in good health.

The CDR3 nucleotides are TGTGCCAGCAGCAAAAACAGGCCCAACACAGATACGCAGTATTTT. It is translated as CASSKNRPNTDTQYF. The gene calls are TRBV21-1 and TRBJ2-3; the DNA was not compared with TRBD1, the D call given in the table. TRBV21-1 is shown as a pseudogene. This CDR3 region has 15 residues.